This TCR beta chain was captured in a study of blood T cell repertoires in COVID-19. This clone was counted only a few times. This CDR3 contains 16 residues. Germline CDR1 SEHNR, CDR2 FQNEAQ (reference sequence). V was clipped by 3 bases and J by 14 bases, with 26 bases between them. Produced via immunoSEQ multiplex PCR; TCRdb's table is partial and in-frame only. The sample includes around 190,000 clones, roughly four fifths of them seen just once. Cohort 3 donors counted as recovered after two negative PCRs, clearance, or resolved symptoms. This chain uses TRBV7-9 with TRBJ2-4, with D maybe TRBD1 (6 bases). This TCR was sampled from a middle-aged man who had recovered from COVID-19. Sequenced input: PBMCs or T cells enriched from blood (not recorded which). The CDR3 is CASSFPKTGLPYEEYF. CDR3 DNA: TGTGCCAGCAGCTTCCCGAAGACAGGATTACCCTATGAAGAGTACTTC.